A single T cell receptor (beta chain) is shown here with its context. Its specificity is not known. Sorting captured naive CD8 T cells as CD8+CD4-CCR7+CD45RA+. With listed TCR primers and previously described methods, bulk TCR libraries were prepared. From the PCR reads, TCRdb called clonotypes with MiXCR, one entry per CDR3 protein. The table lists approximately 100,000 distinct CDR3 sequences, over 30% of them singletons, with under 5.5% in the top ten. These data are taken from a study of molecular identifiers for immune sequencing clone quantification. Looking at the study overall: In replicates, RNA taken from roughly 18,000 or 92,000 naive CD8 cells was divided five ways, and four portions underwent sequencing. General study findings and limits: Spiked Jurkat TCR RNA from one cell was reportedly detectable among about 1 million naive cells.

CDR3 length: 16 residues. V shed 0 bases and J 7 bases; nucleotides not matched to a gene: 9. Per the germline V gene, CDR1 is LGHNA and CDR2 is YSLEER. This chain links TRBV4-3 with TRBJ2-1, with TRBD2 matching over 7 bases. This TCR was sampled from a human donor in good health. Some libraries in this study had Jurkat cell RNA spiked in. Sequencing used naive CD8+ T cells from blood, with Jurkat cell RNA spiked in. The subset was: FACS-sorted CD8+CD4-CCR7+CD45RA+ naive T cells. The CDR3 DNA reads TGCGCCAGCAGCCAAGATTCGGGGACTAACGTTAATGAGCAGTTCTTC. Its translation: CASSQDSGTNVNEQFF.